This T cell receptor beta chain derives from a study of CD8 T cells in Susac syndrome. Findings and caveats of the study: It was acknowledged in the study that its TCR sequencing and HLA analysis involved a relatively small number of individuals.

A quantity of 0.5 to 1 ug RNA underwent reverse transcription using random hexamers. Amplification of the TCR beta CDR3 was carried out by immunoSEQ multiplex PCR, which spanned a total of 54 Vbeta and 13 Jbeta segments. Each CDR3 protein gets one entry after TCRdb re-called the immunoSEQ multiplex PCR reads with MiXCR. The sample carries approximately 150,000 distinct CDR3 sequences, about 91% recorded once. Trimming took off 7 bases at V and 7 bases at J, with 22 bases between the two ends. Germline lookup yields CDR1 MNHEY and CDR2 SVGEGT. The CDR3 extends over 15 amino acids. About this clonotype itself: Its antigen remains unknown.

The sequencing input was CD4+ T cells from PBMCs. The V and J genes are TRBV6-2 or TRBV6-3 and TRBJ1-2; D is possibly TRBD1 (6 bases). This sequence was found in a human donor in good health. Here the CDR3 DNA reads TGTGCCAGCACCCCGCGCAGGGGAAGTATTCGTGGCTACACCTTC. Protein product: CASTPRRGSIRGYTF.